This T cell receptor (beta chain) was sequenced for a study of cytomegalovirus exposure and HLA in healthy donors (dated by TCRdb to about 2017). For the study in its entirety: According to an earlier analysis of a few hundred of the donors, about 180 million T cells yielded 100 million or so unique TCR beta sequences and about 300 Gb of sequence data. An early release that covered about 600 HLA-typed donors contained about 290 gigabases of sequencing data and around 85 million unique TCR sequences. Among the roughly 400 genotyped donors, around 81% belonged to the genetic ancestry cluster associated with self-reported Caucasian donors. The aim of the study was to test whether cataloging public T cell receptors could identify signatures of past pathogen exposure. The T cell repertoires of 700 or so subjects were profiled by immunosequencing and related to cytomegalovirus serostatus. In addition to the first cohort of hundreds of subjects, a separate validation cohort of approximately 110 different subjects was used. High-throughput TCR immunosequencing, statistical association of individual TCRs with disease status, and machine learning were combined to predict cytomegalovirus infection status. A later analysis re-analyzed previously published TCR beta repertoires from roughly 690 donors and added high-resolution HLA genotyping to study TCR occurrence patterns. The later analysis used no new phenotypic data to find candidate immune exposures, relying instead on TCR beta sequences and their occurrence across donors. To decide whether each TCR beta V gene segment behaved as functional or pseudogenic, an earlier analysis of some 600 of the donors relied on high-throughput TCR beta sequencing. Donor age, sex, ethnicity and CMV serostatus were collected together with the repertoire data. Genome-wide SNP genotypes for about three fifths of the roughly 700 donors were used in a later genetic analysis, which treated that subset as a discovery cohort. All discovery cohort repertoires had been generated on a single sequencing platform. Both class I and class II loci were covered by HLA typing, at four-digit resolution. The number of donors typed differed by locus, with about 629-640 for A, B, C, DRB1 and DQB1, 522 for DQA1, 606 for DPA1, and approximately 470 for DPB1. A few DR-DQ haplotypes were handled as single units for association and clustering because linkage in the cohort was strong. On average, roughly 250,000 unique TCR beta nucleotide sequences were sequenced per donor among a few hundred genotyped donors of the cohort, with about 19% of those sequences being non-productive. What the study reported, not specific to this receptor: Because HLA typing was missing for some donors at each locus, association tests included only the typed subset. The sequencing pipeline was judged likely to have produced a cluster of highly shared sequence variants as a technical artifact. Linkage disequilibrium might explain the correlated functional status among segregating V segments, but an unknown experimental factor could not be ruled out. In vitro tests confirmed that a few of the cytomegalovirus-associated TCR beta chains recognize cytomegalovirus antigens. About 15 rarely observed V segments, including chromosome 9 orphons, were excluded from the earlier analysis of about 500 of the donors because counts were too low. The cohort was sequenced for TCR beta chains only, and without alpha or paired-chain data the features that could be detected were limited. V-gene and J-gene trimming of TCR beta chains was associated with a missense DCLRE1C variant in a later genetic analysis, and the association was replicated in an independent cohort. It was suggested by the authors that the approach could potentially be generalized to other disease states and immunological phenotypes. The classifier was reported to diagnose cytomegalovirus status with high specificity and sensitivity in both the original and validation cohorts. Most CMV-associated TCR beta chains appeared to be HLA-restricted in a later analysis, and the HLA associations seemed to be driven largely by CMV exposure. Some IMGT-functional V segments, including TRBV6-2 and TRBV6-3, could not be told apart with the 87-base-pair reads, so those segments were excluded. According to a later genetic analysis, donors in an Asian-associated ancestry cluster had fewer N-insertions in productive TCRs than the approximately 610-donor mean. Roughly uniform sequencing depth across donors was assumed in presence/absence analyses, although this assumption may not hold. The only immune exposure information available for the cohort was CMV serostatus. A further reported finding was that TCR beta sequences accurately predicted the HLA-A and HLA-B alleles for most subjects in the first cohort. In an earlier analysis of 450 to 750 of the donors, most TCR beta V segments appeared in productive rearrangements about 87% or about 30% of the time, broadly matching IMGT annotations. In a later analysis, the rate of TCR association differed among HLA loci, with DRB1 alleles having the most associated TCRs and HLA-C alleles having the fewest. A later analysis found that HLA-associated TCR beta chains were more clonally expanded and had lower generation probabilities than equally common non-associated chains. When HLA alleles, especially DR and DQ, strongly co-occurred, TCR associations were difficult to assign to individual alleles. A total of 150 to 200 TCR beta chains were listed by the study as associated with cytomegalovirus. A later analysis associated about 17,000 TCR beta sequences with specific HLA alleles at a false discovery rate of 0.05. Several of the top co-occurrence clusters appeared to be linked to parvovirus B19, influenza, CMV and Epstein-Barr virus, according to a later analysis. While some public TCRs were present in many individuals, most TCR sequences turned up only very rarely across donors.

Trimming costs V 0 bases and J 0 bases, and their ends lie 8 bases apart. The CDR3 sequence holds 15 residues, the cysteine and phenylalanine included. The only DNA kept is the CDR3, 45 bases in frame from the first base. The germline V gene encodes CDR1 LGHNA and CDR2 YNFKEQ. The cohort consisted of approximately 670 healthy bone marrow donors. At the time of sampling, all cohort members were nominally healthy, though unrecorded immune exposures were likely present. The donor was CMV seropositive and was included in the group of about 290 seropositive cohort members. A peripheral blood sample was provided by each donor, and peripheral blood mononuclear cells were used for TCR beta sequencing. Genomic DNA was extracted from the blood cell samples with the Qiagen DNeasy Blood Extraction Kit. The library was obtained by the immunoSEQ multiplex PCR assay. For the multiplex PCR, a mixture combining 60 forward primers for TCR Vbeta segments and 13 reverse primers for TCR Jbeta segments was used. The CDR3 region of rearranged TCR beta genes was amplified from genomic DNA with a multiplex PCR assay. The Illumina HiSeq System was used to sequence the amplified TCR beta libraries as 87-base-pair reads. As for the original processing: Across the 500 to 750 repertoires, a later analysis counted roughly 84 million unique TCR beta chains, some 11 million of which were shared by at least two donors. Raw reads were error-corrected and collapsed into unique sequences by a nearest-neighbor algorithm in which closely related sequences were merged to remove PCR and sequencing errors. CDR3 sequences were aligned to IMGT reference sequences to assign V, D and J gene segments. For a sequence to be retained, at least a six-nucleotide match to both a V gene segment and a J gene segment was required. Rearrangements were classified as productive when the CDR3 lacked stop codons and remained in frame with V and J, and all other rearrangements were classified as non-productive. CDR3 was defined according to IMGT convention as the region running from the second conserved V-encoded cysteine to the conserved J-encoded phenylalanine. The earlier analysis of about 590 of the donors excluded sequences that lacked an unambiguous match to a single V gene segment. An earlier analysis of a few hundred of the donors called V segments functional above 56.7% productive rearrangements and segregating when the between-donor standard deviation exceeded 5%. A statistical classification framework was built to diagnose cytomegalovirus status from the catalog of TCR beta chain sequences. In a later analysis, V and J genes were assigned by comparing TCR nucleotide sequences against IMGT/GENE-DB human TR gene sequences. The TCRdist pipeline was used in a later analysis to assign CDR3 sequences and most-parsimonious VDJ recombination scenarios. In a later analysis, each TCR beta chain was defined by its CDR3 amino acid sequence together with its V-gene family, and reads without a unique V-gene family were excluded. As a way to deal with suspected cross-contamination and a sequencing artifact, a later analysis dropped 450 to 600 nucleotide sequences that were highly shared and had low generation probability. In a later analysis, a clonal expansion index was calculated for each public chain from normalized within-repertoire ranks of inferred template counts. Generation probabilities in a later analysis came from a VDJ recombination model fitted to out-of-frame rearrangements, and those results were checked against IGoR. Hypergeometric tests were used in a later analysis to score TCR-TCR, TCR-HLA and TCR-CMV co-occurrence, with a repertoire-size bias correction applied to the TCR pairs. To estimate false discovery rates, a later analysis permuted the HLA or CMV assignments 20 times. A later analysis grouped co-occurring TCRs with DBSCAN, adding TCRdist sequence similarity when clustering within HLA-allele-positive subsets. Co-occurrence clustering excluded repertoires with fewer than 30,000 or more than 120,000 public chains, plus five with anomalous nucleotide sharing. What TCRdb holds here is the immuneACCESS table cut down to in-frame rearrangements. Part of the clones is not present; checked against another copy, under half of the missing clones reflect an unresolved V gene, and the others are unexplained. From that table come the V and J calls and clone size; the DNA was used to work out D and trimming. This sample holds around 130,000 clones; about 8.6% were observed only once. Around 6% of the sample lies in the top ten.

Concerning this clone: Its antigen is currently not known. No base qualities exist here, and no much larger clone lies one base off it.

The clonotype was recovered from a woman between 40 and 55 years old in good health and CMV-seropositive. Sequenced: PBMCs. Rearrangement joined TRBV4-2 to TRBJ1-2; TRBD1 could be the D gene, as 6 bases match. CDR3 region: CASSQDRGSNYGYTF. The base sequence is TGTGCCAGCAGCCAAGATAGGGGGTCTAACTATGGCTACACCTTC.